The count of the clone carrying this TCR beta chain is one. First-strand cDNA relied on TRAV- and TRBV-specific primers spanning alpha and beta chains. Amplification, which lasted 20 to 25 PCR cycles, used a constant-region primer and V-primer adapter to amplify TCRs. Amplifying the isolated mRNA was done by in vitro transcription. TCRdb itself ran the reads through MiXCR, one entry per CDR3 protein. Among 14,000 to 15,000 distinct CDR3 sequences, roughly 52% were seen once, and the ten largest hold 3.5% to 4.5%. This entry is derived from a study of low-dose radiotherapy and immunotherapy resistance in tumors. Study background: Per fraction, Cohort 1 was given 0.5 Gy every 2 weeks, for a total of 6.5 Gy. Patients were given intravenous nivolumab 240 mg every two weeks plus ipilimumab 1 mg/kg every six weeks.

Per germline, CDR1 SNHLY and CDR2 FYNNEI. The CDR3 loop spans 14 amino acids. Trimming cost V 4 bases and J 4 bases, with 13 bases left between them. Each donor was administered nivolumab, ipilimumab, aspirin, low-dose cyclophosphamide and low-dose radiotherapy. The sequence was collected from a human donor with advanced metastatic prostate, ovarian, gallbladder or colorectal cancer (not recorded which). This table probably holds off-target reads from a library built for another chain. The chain recombines TRBV2 with TRBJ1-2; tentatively, D is TRBD1 (6 bases). The CDR3 nucleotides are TGTGCCAGCAGTGGACAACAGGGAGGCTATGGCTACACCTTC. Translating gives CASSGQQGGYGYTF.